The rows below give T cell receptor beta chains drawn from one sample of a study of cytomegalovirus exposure and HLA in healthy donors. Data came from immunoSEQ multiplex PCR; TCRdb stores just in-frame clones and leaves some out. The table records approximately 75,000 clones, around 81% of them present only once. The material sequenced was PBMCs. Receptors originate from a male donor in good health and CMV-seronegative. The CDR3 runs from the conserved cysteine through the conserved F or W. The D gene is left open where the match is weak.

D gene	V gene	J gene	CDR3 protein	CDR3 DNA
NA	TRBV27	TRBJ1-4	CASSLSKTGDEKLFF	TGTGCCAGCAGTTTATCGAAGACAGGAGACGAAAAACTGTTTTTT
TRBD2	TRBV18	TRBJ2-7	CASSPLGTSGSREQYF	TGTGCCAGCTCACCATTAGGGACTAGCGGGAGTCGGGAGCAGTACTTC
TRBD1	TRBV14	TRBJ1-6	CASSRGQGVGNSPLHF	TGTGCCAGCAGCCGGGGACAGGGTGTCGGTAATTCACCCCTCCACTTT
NA	TRBV6-1	TRBJ2-3	CASSVLSTDTQYF	TGTGCCAGCAGTGTCCTGAGCACAGATACGCAGTATTTT
TRBD2	TRBV4-2	TRBJ2-1	CASSQVAGELYNEQFF	TGTGCCAGCAGCCAAGTAGCGGGAGAGTTGTACAATGAGCAGTTCTTC
TRBD2	TRBV6-1	TRBJ2-3	CASSGSSGEIPSTDTQYF	TGTGCCAGCAGTGGATCTAGCGGGGAAATACCTAGCACAGATACGCAGTATTTT
NA	TRBV6-5	TRBJ2-2	CASSSGGIGAGELFF	TGTGCCAGCAGTTCCGGCGGGATCGGGGCCGGGGAGCTGTTTTTT
NA	TRBV19	TRBJ2-5	CASSIERQETQYF	TGTGCCAGTAGTATAGAGAGGCAAGAGACCCAGTACTTC
TRBD2	TRBV4-1	TRBJ2-1	CASSQGGAGHEQFF	TGCGCCAGCAGCCAAGGGGGAGCGGGGCATGAGCAGTTCTTC
NA	TRBV11-2	TRBJ2-2	CASSLDLLTSRAGELFF	TGTGCCAGCAGCTTAGATTTACTTACTAGTCGCGCCGGGGAGCTGTTTTTT